This T cell receptor (beta chain) was identified during a study of T cells after yellow fever vaccination. Unmatched junction bases numbered 4, after V lost 6 bases and J lost 4 bases. The CDR3 loop spans 12 amino acids. Germline V gene data show CDR1 as DFQATT and CDR2 as SNEGSKA (reference sequence). One entry per CDR3 protein, called by TCRdb with MiXCR from the 5' RACE reads. The profile covers about 140,000 distinct CDR3 sequences, with just over 6.5% appearing a single time and approximately 0.67% taken by the ten largest. This clonotype has ten or more counts. Its antigen is not identified. Findings and caveats of the study: Post-booster reappearance was seen for most primary-vaccination clones (around 97% CD4, roughly 91% CD8).

The sample here was CD4+ T cells sorted from PBMCs, taken 10 days after the yellow fever booster vaccination. V is TRBV20-1 and J is TRBJ1-1; 8 nucleotides match TRBD1. The receptor was derived from a man aged 25 to 40 who received the YFV17D yellow fever vaccine. The chain's CDR3 is CSAWTGSTEAFF. CDR3 coding DNA: TGCAGTGCGTGGACAGGGAGCACTGAAGCTTTCTTT.